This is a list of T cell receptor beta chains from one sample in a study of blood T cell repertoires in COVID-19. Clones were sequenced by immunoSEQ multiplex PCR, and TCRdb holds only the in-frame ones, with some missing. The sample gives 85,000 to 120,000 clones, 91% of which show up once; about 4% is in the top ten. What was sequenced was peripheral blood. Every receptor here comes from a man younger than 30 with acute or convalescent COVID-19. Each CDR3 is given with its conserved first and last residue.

CDR3aa: CAWSFPWQGGNYGYTF
j_gene: TRBJ1-2
v_gene: TRBV30

CDR3aa: CASSQVGGDGYTF
j_gene: TRBJ1-2
v_gene: TRBV3-1/TRBV3-2

CDR3aa: CASSKEDPRVGGELFF
j_gene: TRBJ2-2
v_gene: TRBV11-3

CDR3aa: CASSPTRGQGAIMKRLFF
j_gene: TRBJ1-4
v_gene: TRBV6-6

CDR3aa: CASSYSDRGQTQYF
j_gene: TRBJ2-5
v_gene: TRBV6-5

CDR3aa: CASSLATSGTQYF
j_gene: TRBJ2-5
v_gene: TRBV7-2

CDR3aa: CASSPGTAQETQYF
j_gene: TRBJ2-5
v_gene: TRBV5-4

CDR3aa: CASSQDENRPQHF
j_gene: TRBJ1-5
v_gene: TRBV4-1

CDR3aa: CASSQDPGSSQPQHF
j_gene: TRBJ1-5
v_gene: TRBV4-1

CDR3aa: CASSEQGQTNEKLFF
j_gene: TRBJ1-4
v_gene: TRBV6-1

CDR3aa: CASSPRQGKYEQYF
j_gene: TRBJ2-7
v_gene: TRBV9

CDR3aa: CASSFSGGFDGNTIYF
j_gene: TRBJ1-3
v_gene: TRBV11-2

CDR3aa: CASSIWGGSNNQPQHF
j_gene: TRBJ1-5
v_gene: TRBV19

CDR3aa: CATSRGWSEAFF
j_gene: TRBJ1-1
v_gene: TRBV15

CDR3aa: CASSFRQGFQTNEKLFF
j_gene: TRBJ1-4
v_gene: TRBV19

CDR3aa: CAVSGQGNSPLHF
j_gene: TRBJ1-6
v_gene: TRBV14

CDR3aa: CASGLGTGEETQYF
j_gene: TRBJ2-5
v_gene: TRBV12-5

CDR3aa: CASSGGQGNQPQHF
j_gene: TRBJ1-5
v_gene: TRBV25-1

CDR3aa: CASSDSTSGRARDEQFF
j_gene: TRBJ2-1
v_gene: TRBV6-4

CDR3aa: CASSLAPEPNTGELFF
j_gene: TRBJ2-2
v_gene: TRBV11-2

CDR3aa: CATSDSEGLAGAETQYF
j_gene: TRBJ2-5
v_gene: TRBV24-1

CDR3aa: CASSFTRGGDEQFF
j_gene: TRBJ2-1
v_gene: TRBV6-1

CDR3aa: CSVVETGLNTEAFF
j_gene: TRBJ1-1
v_gene: TRBV29-1

CDR3aa: CATSDRAGGNTEAFF
j_gene: TRBJ1-1
v_gene: TRBV24-1

CDR3aa: CASSRDNRAEQFF
j_gene: TRBJ2-1
v_gene: TRBV5-1

CDR3aa: CASSPPGTGTGYEKLFF
j_gene: TRBJ1-4
v_gene: TRBV3-1/TRBV3-2

CDR3aa: CASTLRGEAFF
j_gene: TRBJ1-1
v_gene: TRBV6-5

CDR3aa: CASTVGHPNYGYTF
j_gene: TRBJ1-2
v_gene: TRBV28

CDR3aa: CSVESWQRNTEAFF
j_gene: TRBJ1-1
v_gene: TRBV29-1

CDR3aa: CASSLRGPGTGELFF
j_gene: TRBJ2-2
v_gene: TRBV5-6

CDR3aa: CASSQGGTGFKYNEQFF
j_gene: TRBJ2-1
v_gene: TRBV3-1/TRBV3-2

CDR3aa: CASSLQSSTEAFF
j_gene: TRBJ1-1
v_gene: TRBV5-4

CDR3aa: CASGLGQLAGGQETQYF
j_gene: TRBJ2-5
v_gene: TRBV12-5

CDR3aa: CASSQDRQSYGYTF
j_gene: TRBJ1-2
v_gene: TRBV14

CDR3aa: CASSSAGVTGNTIYF
j_gene: TRBJ1-3
v_gene: TRBV9

CDR3aa: CASRRGLDYTGELFF
j_gene: TRBJ2-2
v_gene: TRBV25-1

CDR3aa: CASSRLAGGSNEQFF
j_gene: TRBJ2-1
v_gene: TRBV6-5

CDR3aa: CASTGYQETQYF
j_gene: TRBJ2-5
v_gene: TRBV6-5

CDR3aa: CASGSDLMNTEAFF
j_gene: TRBJ1-1
v_gene: TRBV2

CDR3aa: CASSSGETPEKLFF
j_gene: TRBJ1-4
v_gene: TRBV5-1

CDR3aa: CAKKGFSVTEAFF
j_gene: TRBJ1-1
v_gene: TRBV24-1

CDR3aa: CASSQVLATGGSYGNTIYF
j_gene: TRBJ1-3
v_gene: TRBV3-1/TRBV3-2

CDR3aa: CSAEGLAVTDTQYF
j_gene: TRBJ2-3
v_gene: TRBV29-1

CDR3aa: CASREGQGSSGANVLTF
j_gene: TRBJ2-6
v_gene: TRBV2

CDR3aa: CASSWTPPGETQYF
j_gene: TRBJ2-5
v_gene: TRBV5-8

CDR3aa: CASSSYRSPQFYEQYF
j_gene: TRBJ2-7
v_gene: TRBV27

CDR3aa: CASTPAVSDTQYF
j_gene: TRBJ2-3
v_gene: TRBV12-3/TRBV12-4

CDR3aa: CASSFGGADYGYTF
j_gene: TRBJ1-2
v_gene: TRBV5-1

CDR3aa: CASSNRKAAAKNIQYF
j_gene: TRBJ2-4
v_gene: TRBV21-1

CDR3aa: CASAKRDSFNYGYTF
j_gene: TRBJ1-2
v_gene: TRBV25-1

CDR3aa: CASGFFTGVDF
j_gene: TRBJ1-1
v_gene: TRBV12-5

CDR3aa: CASGWQGTEAFF
j_gene: TRBJ1-1
v_gene: TRBV7-2

CDR3aa: CAWSSGQAAQEGGF
j_gene: TRBJ1-1
v_gene: TRBV30

CDR3aa: CASSFYPGPSTDTQYF
j_gene: TRBJ2-3
v_gene: TRBV7-6

CDR3aa: CATSTSSSYNEQFF
j_gene: TRBJ2-1
v_gene: TRBV7-2